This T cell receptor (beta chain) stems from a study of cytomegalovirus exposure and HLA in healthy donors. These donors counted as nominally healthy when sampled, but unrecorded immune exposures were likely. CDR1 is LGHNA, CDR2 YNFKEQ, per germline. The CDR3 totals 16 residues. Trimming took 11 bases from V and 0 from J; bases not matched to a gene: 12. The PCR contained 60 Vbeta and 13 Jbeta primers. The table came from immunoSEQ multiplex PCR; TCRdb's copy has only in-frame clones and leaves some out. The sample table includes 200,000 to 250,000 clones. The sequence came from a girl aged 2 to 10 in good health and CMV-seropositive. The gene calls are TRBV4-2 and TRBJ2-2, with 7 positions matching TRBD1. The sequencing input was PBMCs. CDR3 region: CARYKTGPANTGELFF. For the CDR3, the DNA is TGTGCCCGATACAAGACAGGGCCCGCGAACACCGGGGAGCTGTTTTTT.